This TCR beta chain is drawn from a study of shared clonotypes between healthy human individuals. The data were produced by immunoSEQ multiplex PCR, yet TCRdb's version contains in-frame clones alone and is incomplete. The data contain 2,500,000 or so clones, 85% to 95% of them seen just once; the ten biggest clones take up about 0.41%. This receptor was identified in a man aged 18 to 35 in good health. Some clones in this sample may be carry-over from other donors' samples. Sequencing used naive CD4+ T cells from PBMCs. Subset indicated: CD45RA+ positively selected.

CDR3 region: CASSLRGDRVNEQYF. The CDR3 nucleotides are TGCGCCAGCAGCTTGAGGGGGGACAGGGTCAACGAGCAGTACTTC. The V and J genes are TRBV5-1 and TRBJ2-7, with TRBD1 matching over 9 bases. Trimming took 1 base from V and 5 from J; bases not matched to a gene: 7. Germline V gene sequence: CDR1 SGHRS, CDR2 YFSETQ. The CDR3 length is 15 residues.